This is a list of T cell receptor beta chains from one sample in a study of blood T cell repertoires in COVID-19. Measured with immunoSEQ multiplex PCR; TCRdb has only the in-frame clones, and not every one. The table shows 400,000 to 550,000 clones, with 87% occurring only once. The sequenced sample consisted of PBMCs or T cells enriched from blood (not recorded which). Receptors were obtained from a woman under 30 with acute COVID-19. Each CDR3 is given with its conserved first and last residue. A D gene is named only where the DNA matches it firmly. Size is stated for part of the rows, as once, few or many counts, or as a class when the clone is expanded.

J: TRBJ2-1
V: TRBV11-2
D: NA
size: NA
length: 13
CDR3: CASSLDQDRSRFF
DNA: TGTGCCAGCAGCTTAGATCAGGATCGCTCCCGGTTCTTC

J: TRBJ1-6
V: TRBV12-3/TRBV12-4
D: NA
size: few
length: 13
CDR3: CASSTESNSPLHF
DNA: TGTGCCAGCAGTACAGAGTCTAATTCACCCCTCCACTTT

J: TRBJ2-1
V: TRBV3-1/TRBV3-2
D: TRBD2
size: NA
length: 15
CDR3: CASTVGSGGTNEQFF
DNA: TGTGCCAGCACGGTAGGGAGCGGGGGGACCAATGAGCAGTTCTTC

J: TRBJ2-7
V: TRBV10-3
D: NA
size: NA
length: 13
CDR3: CAISVEGIHEQYF
DNA: TGTGCCATCAGTGTGGAGGGAATCCACGAGCAGTACTTC

J: TRBJ2-1
V: TRBV6-5
D: TRBD1
size: NA
length: 15
CDR3: CASILTGGAYNEQFF
DNA: TGTGCCAGCATCTTAACAGGGGGCGCGTACAATGAGCAGTTCTTC

J: TRBJ2-3
V: TRBV6-5
D: NA
size: NA
length: 14
CDR3: CASSPRTFTDTQYF
DNA: TGTGCCAGCAGTCCTCGGACTTTCACAGATACGCAGTATTTT

J: TRBJ2-7
V: TRBV2
D: TRBD2
size: NA
length: 13
CDR3: CASSILAEAGEYF
DNA: TGTGCCAGCAGTATACTAGCGGAGGCAGGGGAGTACTTC

J: TRBJ1-5
V: TRBV19
D: NA
size: NA
length: 15
CDR3: CASSIMGEGNQPQHF
DNA: TGTGCCAGTAGTATAATGGGTGAGGGCAATCAGCCCCAGCATTTT

J: TRBJ2-7
V: TRBV6-1
D: NA
size: once
length: 14
CDR3: CASSDSRVAYEQYF
DNA: TGTGCCAGCAGTGATAGCAGGGTTGCCTACGAGCAGTACTTC

J: TRBJ1-1
V: TRBV3-1/TRBV3-2
D: TRBD1
size: NA
length: 13
CDR3: CASSRGQAAEAFF
DNA: TGTGCCAGCAGCCGAGGACAGGCGGCTGAAGCTTTCTTT

J: TRBJ2-5
V: TRBV11-2
D: NA
size: NA
length: 13
CDR3: CASSEQGGETQYF
DNA: TGTGCCAGCAGCGAGCAGGGTGGCGAGACCCAGTACTTC

J: TRBJ2-7
V: TRBV6-5
D: NA
size: NA
length: 15
CDR3: CASSYGGGSRNEQYF
DNA: TGTGCCAGCAGTTACGGCGGCGGTTCGAGGAACGAGCAGTACTTC

J: TRBJ2-1
V: TRBV14
D: TRBD2
size: once
length: 16
CDR3: CASSQVLAGIYNEQFF
DNA: TGTGCCAGCAGCCAAGTACTAGCGGGAATCTACAATGAGCAGTTCTTC

J: TRBJ2-7
V: TRBV9
D: NA
size: NA
length: 15
CDR3: CASSVALTSPYEQYF
DNA: TGTGCCAGCAGCGTAGCCCTGACTAGTCCCTACGAGCAGTACTTC

J: TRBJ1-1
V: TRBV12-3/TRBV12-4
D: NA
size: once
length: 11
CDR3: CASVENTEAFF
DNA: TGTGCCAGCGTAGAGAACACTGAAGCTTTCTTT

J: TRBJ1-1
V: TRBV11-2
D: TRBD1
size: NA
length: 16
CDR3: CASSLSPGQGGTEAFF
DNA: TGTGCCAGCAGCTTATCGCCGGGACAGGGGGGCACTGAAGCTTTCTTT

J: TRBJ2-7
V: TRBV6-6
D: TRBD1
size: NA
length: 13
CDR3: CASGQGEADEQYF
DNA: TGTGCCAGCGGACAGGGGGAGGCCGACGAGCAGTACTTC

J: TRBJ1-1
V: TRBV4-1
D: NA
size: NA
length: 15
CDR3: CASSHFGGPHTEAFF
DNA: TGCGCCAGCAGCCATTTCGGGGGTCCCCACACTGAAGCTTTCTTT

J: TRBJ1-4
V: TRBV28
D: TRBD1
size: NA
length: 18
CDR3: CASSLSYLVTGTDEKLFF
DNA: TGTGCCAGCAGTTTATCATACTTGGTTACTGGGACAGATGAAAAACTGTTTTTT

J: TRBJ2-3
V: TRBV27
D: TRBD2
size: NA
length: 17
CDR3: CASSPGTSGRFTDTQYF
DNA: TGTGCCAGCAGTCCAGGGACTAGCGGGAGGTTTACAGATACGCAGTATTTT

J: TRBJ1-2
V: TRBV6-1
D: TRBD1
size: NA
length: 17
CDR3: CASSEALDRGMVYGYTF
DNA: TGTGCCAGCAGTGAGGCTCTGGACAGGGGAATGGTCTATGGCTACACCTTC

J: TRBJ2-3
V: TRBV5-4
D: NA
size: NA
length: 17
CDR3: CASRRGTELDSTDTQYF
DNA: TGTGCCAGCAGACGGGGGACGGAATTAGATAGCACAGATACGCAGTATTTT

J: TRBJ1-4
V: TRBV3-1/TRBV3-2
D: NA
size: NA
length: 16
CDR3: CASSPHPRRGNEKLFF
DNA: TGTGCCAGCAGCCCCCACCCACGCCGGGGGAATGAAAAACTGTTTTTT

J: TRBJ2-1
V: TRBV9
D: TRBD2
size: NA
length: 16
CDR3: CASSTPLSGEHNEQFF
DNA: TGTGCCAGCAGCACCCCCCTTAGCGGGGAGCACAATGAGCAGTTCTTC

J: TRBJ1-1
V: TRBV4-2
D: TRBD1
size: few
length: 13
CDR3: CASSPEGTGKAFF
DNA: TGTGCCAGCAGCCCGGAAGGGACAGGGAAAGCTTTCTTT

J: TRBJ1-1
V: TRBV7-9
D: NA
size: NA
length: 13
CDR3: CASSLAGYTEAFF
DNA: TGTGCCAGCAGCTTAGCCGGGTACACTGAAGCTTTCTTT

J: TRBJ2-2
V: TRBV10-1
D: NA
size: NA
length: 14
CDR3: CARIQTRGSGELFF
DNA: TGCGCCAGAATTCAAACCAGGGGTTCCGGGGAGCTGTTTTTT

J: TRBJ1-1
V: TRBV5-1
D: NA
size: NA
length: 15
CDR3: CASSLGATGTTEAFF
DNA: TGCGCCAGCAGCTTGGGGGCTACAGGGACGACTGAAGCTTTCTTT

J: TRBJ1-1
V: TRBV7-9
D: NA
size: once
length: 16
CDR3: CASILGVGKVGTEAFF
DNA: TGTGCCAGCATATTAGGGGTAGGGAAGGTTGGCACTGAAGCTTTCTTT

J: TRBJ2-7
V: TRBV6-5
D: NA
size: NA
length: 14
CDR3: CASILPGSGYEQYF
DNA: TGTGCCAGCATCTTGCCGGGGAGCGGCTACGAGCAGTACTTC

J: TRBJ1-2
V: TRBV4-1
D: NA
size: once
length: 14
CDR3: CASSPSEGDYGYTF
DNA: TGCGCCAGCAGCCCAAGCGAAGGGGACTATGGCTACACCTTC

J: TRBJ2-7
V: TRBV21-1
D: NA
size: once
length: 15
CDR3: CAPHRGWTRLDEQYF
DNA: TGTGCTCCCCACAGGGGGTGGACCAGACTAGACGAGCAGTACTTC

J: TRBJ1-6
V: TRBV5-1
D: NA
size: NA
length: 16
CDR3: CASSLGRTASNSPLHF
DNA: TGCGCCAGCAGCTTGGGGCGGACAGCGAGTAATTCACCCCTCCACTTT

J: TRBJ2-5
V: TRBV28
D: TRBD2
size: NA
length: 13
CDR3: CASSLAGGETQYF
DNA: TGTGCCAGCAGTTTAGCGGGAGGCGAGACCCAGTACTTC

J: TRBJ2-1
V: TRBV19
D: NA
size: once
length: 15
CDR3: CASSMDMGSYNEQFF
DNA: TGTGCCAGTAGTATGGACATGGGGTCCTACAATGAGCAGTTCTTC

J: TRBJ1-4
V: TRBV4-1
D: NA
size: once
length: 15
CDR3: CASLRTVSTNEKLFF
DNA: TGCGCCAGCCTCCGGACAGTTTCAACTAATGAAAAACTGTTTTTT

J: TRBJ2-5
V: TRBV11-3
D: NA
size: once
length: 13
CDR3: CASSFSDQETQYF
DNA: TGTGCCAGCAGCTTTAGCGACCAAGAGACCCAGTACTTC

J: TRBJ2-7
V: TRBV7-9
D: NA
size: NA
length: 12
CDR3: CASSLMGDEQYF
DNA: TGTGCCAGCAGCCTTATGGGAGACGAGCAGTACTTC

J: TRBJ2-7
V: TRBV25-1
D: TRBD1
size: NA
length: 12
CDR3: CASGDRVYEQYF
DNA: TGTGCCAGCGGGGACAGGGTCTACGAGCAGTACTTC

J: TRBJ2-2
V: TRBV18
D: NA
size: NA
length: 16
CDR3: CASSPELAVNTGELFF
DNA: TGTGCCAGCTCACCAGAGCTCGCGGTGAACACCGGGGAGCTGTTTTTT

J: TRBJ2-5
V: TRBV30
D: TRBD2
size: NA
length: 15
CDR3: CAWRPGLAGVETQYF
DNA: TGTGCCTGGCGACCCGGACTAGCGGGAGTGGAGACCCAGTACTTC

J: TRBJ1-3
V: TRBV10-2
D: NA
size: NA
length: 16
CDR3: CASSRQTASSGNTIYF
DNA: TGCGCCAGCAGTAGACAGACCGCGAGCTCTGGAAACACCATATATTTT

J: TRBJ1-4
V: TRBV4-3
D: TRBD1
size: NA
length: 14
CDR3: CASSREGAGEKLFF
DNA: TGCGCCAGCAGCCGAGAGGGGGCCGGTGAAAAACTGTTTTTT

J: TRBJ2-7
V: TRBV7-2
D: NA
size: NA
length: 12
CDR3: CASSLSSYEQYF
DNA: TGTGCCAGCAGCTTGTCTAGTTACGAGCAGTACTTC

J: TRBJ1-5
V: TRBV2
D: NA
size: NA
length: 15
CDR3: CASSEPDRGIQPQHF
DNA: TGTGCCAGCAGTGAACCTGATCGGGGTATTCAGCCCCAGCATTTT

J: TRBJ2-2
V: TRBV7-3
D: TRBD1
size: NA
length: 14
CDR3: CASSQTGDFGELFF
DNA: TGTGCCAGCAGCCAGACAGGGGATTTCGGGGAGCTGTTTTTT

J: TRBJ1-6
V: TRBV28
D: TRBD1
size: NA
length: 15
CDR3: CASSLGTGGGSPLHF
DNA: TGTGCCAGCAGTTTAGGGACAGGGGGCGGTTCACCCCTCCACTTT

J: TRBJ2-7
V: TRBV2
D: TRBD2
size: NA
length: 16
CDR3: CASNTLAGRSSYEQYF
DNA: TGTGCCAGCAATACATTAGCGGGGAGATCCAGCTACGAGCAGTACTTC

J: TRBJ2-1
V: TRBV7-2
D: NA
size: NA
length: 17
CDR3: CASSLASLAFSYNEQFF
DNA: TGTGCCAGCAGCTTAGCTTCGCTAGCGTTTTCCTACAATGAGCAGTTCTTC

J: TRBJ2-7
V: TRBV16
D: NA
size: NA
length: 13
CDR3: CASSHRQSYEQYF
DNA: TGTGCCAGCAGCCACAGACAGTCCTACGAGCAGTACTTC